The 28 T cell receptor beta chains presented below share a single source sample, sequenced in a study of blood T cell repertoires in COVID-19. Sequencing used immunoSEQ multiplex PCR; TCRdb keeps in-frame clones, though not all of them. The sample has some 130,000 clones; 84% are singletons. The sequencing input was PBMCs or T cells enriched from blood (not recorded which). Every receptor here comes from a man in his forties with acute COVID-19.

The V call is TRBV7-8, the J call TRBJ2-2; 7 bases are a match to TRBD1. The CDR3 has 16 amino acids. J gave up 1 base and V 2 bases, and 4 bases lay outside the gene matches. Germline loops: CDR1 SGHVS, CDR2 FQNEAQ. The DNA for the CDR3 is TGTGCCAGCAGCTTATGGAGGACAGGGAACACCGGGGAGCTGTTTTTT. Amino acids: CASSLWRTGNTGELFF.

The rearrangement links TRBV30 to TRBJ2-5; 7 bases line up with TRBD1. Unmatched junction bases numbered 8, after V lost 0 bases and J lost 4 bases. The CDR3 length is 15 residues. Germline V gene data show CDR1 as GTSNPN and CDR2 as SVGIG (reference sequence). The CDR3 DNA follows: TGTGCCTGGAGTGTACGAGGGGGCGCGGGAGAGACCCAGTACTTC. It codes for CAWSVRGGAGETQYF. The variable domain in full, completed from reference TRBV30 and TRBJ2-5, reads SQTIHQWPATLVQPVGSPLSLECTVEGTSNPNLYWYRQAAGRGLQLLFYSVGIGQISSEVPQNLSASRPQDRQFILSSKKLLLSDSGFYLCAWSVRGGAGETQYFGPGTRLLVL.

The chain employs TRBV7-2 and TRBJ1-4, with D unclear. V was pared by 2 bases and J by 8 bases, with 12 bases between. The V gene's germline CDR1 is SGHTA and CDR2 FQGNSA. The CDR3 is made up of 14 amino acids. The CDR3 bases are TGTGCCAGCAGCTTAACTGACCGGGAGGAAAAACTGTTTTTT. Amino acid sequence: CASSLTDREEKLFF.

Written as DNA, the CDR3 is TGTGCCAGCAGCGCACCCAGGGCGGGGAATTCACCCCTCCACTTT. Translating it yields CASSAPRAGNSPLHF. The chain employs TRBV5-6 and TRBJ1-6; a possible D gene is TRBD1 (5 bases). The CDR3 contains 15 residues. Trimming left V 4 bases short and J 7 bases short, with 15 bases between. CDR1 and CDR2 (germline): SGHDT, YYEEEE.

The chain combines TRBV5-1 with TRBJ1-6; D may be TRBD1 (6 bases). Trimming left V 7 bases short and J 4 bases short, with 18 bases between. Germline values: CDR1 SGHRS, CDR2 YFSETQ. CDR3 size: 16 residues. The CDR3 DNA reads TGCGCCAGCCGTTCGACAGGCGGAGGTTATAATTCACCCCTCCACTTT. This codes for CASRSTGGGYNSPLHF.

The rearrangement links TRBV28 to TRBJ2-1; maybe TRBD2 (6 bases). V was pared by 3 bases and J by 2 bases, with 20 bases between. This CDR3 spans 18 amino acids. Germline assignment: CDR1 MDHEN and CDR2 SYDVKM. CDR3 residues: CASSFISSWGDPYNEQFF. CDR3 DNA: TGTGCCAGCAGTTTTATATCTAGCTGGGGGGATCCCTACAATGAGCAGTTCTTC.

This clone was seen only a few times. The chain combines TRBV7-2 with TRBJ1-5; tentatively, D is TRBD1 (5 bases). Germline values: CDR1 SGHTA, CDR2 FQGNSA. Trimming cost V 2 bases and J 5 bases, with 22 bases left between them. CDR3 length equals 18 residues. The CDR3 coding sequence is TGTGCCAGCAGCTTATATGGTCACAGGTACCAGTCGGATCAGCCCCAGCATTTT. The encoded protein is CASSLYGHRYQSDQPQHF.

V and J are TRBV28 and TRBJ2-7; TRBD1 aligns across 11 bases. The CDR3 runs 16 residues. Germline V gives CDR1 MDHEN, CDR2 SYDVKM. J lost 0 bases, V lost 5 bases, and 6 bases had no gene match. The CDR3 DNA is TGTGCCAGCAGTAGTACCGGGACAGGGGGCTCCTACGAGCAGTACTTC. Translated: CASSSTGTGGSYEQYF.

The chain is built from TRBV21-1 and TRBJ2-3; TRBD2 is the table's D call, not checked against the DNA. TRBV21-1 is marked as a pseudogene. CDR3 length: 19 residues. The CDR3 loop is CASSKVAGGPTLDTDTQYF. The CDR3 DNA is TGTGCCAGCAGCAAGGTCGCGGGGGGGCCTACTTTGGATACAGATACGCAGTATTTT.

The chain employs TRBV29-1 and TRBJ2-2; weak D call: TRBD1 (5 bases). The CDR3 spans 12 residues. CDR1 is SQVTM, CDR2 ANQGSEA, per germline. As DNA, the CDR3 is TGCAGTACTAAGGGGCCCACCGGGGAGCTGTTTTTT. Protein sequence: CSTKGPTGELFF.

This chain links TRBV10-3 with TRBJ2-7, with 7 nucleotides matching TRBD1. Germline V gene lookup returns CDR1 ENHRY and CDR2 SYGVKD. The V gene end was trimmed by 0 bases and the J gene end by 2 bases; junction bases not matched to a gene: 1. The CDR3 loop spans 14 amino acids. CDR3 region: CAISESTGAYEQYF. In DNA form, the CDR3 reads TGTGCCATCAGTGAGTCAACAGGGGCCTACGAGCAGTACTTC.

The genes are TRBV5-6 and TRBJ1-3, with D possibly being TRBD1 (5 bases). The CDR3 runs to 11 residues. V lost 7 bases to trimming and J lost 9 bases, with 11 bases between them. Germline V gives CDR1 SGHDT, CDR2 YYEEEE. The CDR3 here is CASALGGTIYF. The CDR3 DNA follows: TGTGCCAGCGCTTTGGGGGGCACCATATATTTT.

The CDR3 sequence: CASSKFLEGHNTGELFF. The CDR3 DNA sequence: TGTGCCAGTAGTAAATTTCTAGAAGGACACAACACCGGGGAGCTGTTTTTT. The chain joins TRBV19 to TRBJ2-2; TRBD1 is a possible D gene (5 bases). This CDR3 has 17 amino acids. The germline gives CDR1 LNHDA, CDR2 SQIVND (reference sequence). The ends were cut back, 4 bases at V and 2 bases at J, with 17 bases in the middle. The full variable domain, with the rest looked up from reference TRBV19 and TRBJ2-2, is DGGITQSPKYLFRKEGQNVTLSCEQNLNHDAMYWYRQDPGQGLRLIYYSQIVNDFQKGDIAEGYSVSREKKESFPLTVTSAQKNPTAFYLCASSKFLEGHNTGELFFGEGSRLTVL.

The V call is TRBV7-9, the J call TRBJ1-6, with 9 positions matching TRBD1. This CDR3 is built from 15 residues. The germline gives CDR1 SEHNR, CDR2 FQNEAQ (reference sequence). The trim removed 1 base at V and 7 bases at J, leaving 2 bases unmatched. CDR3 nucleotides: TGTGCCAGCAGCTTAGGGGACAGGGCGAATTCACCCCTCCACTTT. Protein: CASSLGDRANSPLHF.

V and J are TRBV15 and TRBJ1-1, with TRBD1 identical over 7 bases. CDR1 is LNHNV and CDR2 is YYDKDF in the germline V gene (reference sequence). Unmatched junction bases numbered 8, after V lost 0 bases and J lost 4 bases. This CDR3 has 16 residues. CDR3 sequence reads: CATSRDTAQGGTEAFF. The DNA of the CDR3 is TGTGCCACCAGCAGAGACACGGCCCAGGGGGGCACTGAAGCTTTCTTT.

The J gene is TRBJ1-4, the V gene TRBV30; 7 nucleotides line up with TRBD1. Germline V gene lookup returns CDR1 GTSNPN and CDR2 SVGIG (reference sequence). Losses at the gene ends were 2 bases for V and 3 bases for J; bases not matched to a gene: 3. This CDR3 comprises 14 residues. Written as DNA, the CDR3 is TGTGCCTGGAGTACGGGACAGTCTAATGAAAAACTGTTTTTT. It specifies CAWSTGQSNEKLFF. Together with reference TRBV30 and TRBJ1-4, the CDR3 gives the full variable domain: SQTIHQWPATLVQPVGSPLSLECTVEGTSNPNLYWYRQAAGRGLQLLFYSVGIGQISSEVPQNLSASRPQDRQFILSSKKLLLSDSGFYLCAWSTGQSNEKLFFGSGTQLSVL.

The V call is TRBV4-3, the J call TRBJ2-7; the match to TRBD2 covers 12 bases. J was trimmed by 7 bases and V by 2 bases; bases with no gene match: 12. CDR1 and CDR2 from the germline V gene are LGHNA and YSLEER. There are 17 residues in the CDR3. The CDR3 region has the DNA TGCGCCAGCAGCCAAAAGTTTCGACTAGCGGGAGTATATGAGCAGTACTTC. It is translated as CASSQKFRLAGVYEQYF.

The rearrangement uses TRBV3-1 (or the pseudogene TRBV3-2) and TRBJ2-2; 7 bases line up with TRBD2. The ends lost 4 bases at V and 4 bases at J; junction bases unmatched: 9. Germline CDR1 is LGHDT and CDR2 is YNNKEL (reference sequence). The CDR3 runs 16 residues. The CDR3 sequence is CASSPAGAIGTGELFF. The CDR3, as DNA: TGTGCCAGCAGCCCCGCGGGAGCGATTGGCACCGGGGAGCTGTTTTTT.

The chain uses TRBV5-8 and TRBJ1-6; unclear D gene. This CDR3 is built from 16 residues. Trimming stripped 0 bases from V and 0 bases from J, with 7 bases between. CDR1 is SGHTS, CDR2 YDEGEE, per germline. CDR3 DNA: TGTGCCAGCAGCTTGGACGCGAGCTCCTATAATTCACCCCTCCACTTT. It is translated as CASSLDASSYNSPLHF.

V gene TRBV5-4 combines with J gene TRBJ2-5; 14 nucleotides align to TRBD2. After removal of 0 bases from V and 3 bases from J, the junction contained 4 bases not matched to a gene. Germline values: CDR1 SGHNT, CDR2 YYREEE (reference sequence). This CDR3 has 17 residues. The CDR3 coding sequence is TGTGCCAGCAGCTTGGATGGGACTAGCGGGGGAAAAGAGACCCAGTACTTC. It codes for CASSLDGTSGGKETQYF.

The chain has TRBV29-1 and TRBJ1-2; 7 bases are a match to TRBD1. CDR1 SQVTM and CDR2 ANQGSEA come from the germline V gene. V dropped 5 bases and J dropped 6; count of bases not matched to a gene: 9. This CDR3 region has 13 residues. CDR3 loop: CSVTGARGHGYTF. Written as DNA, the CDR3 is TGCAGCGTTACAGGGGCCCGAGGTCATGGCTACACCTTC.

This clone was seen a single time. The chain has TRBV5-1 and TRBJ2-7; 10 bases match TRBD1. Trimming took 0 bases from V and 2 from J; bases not matched to a gene: 8. Per germline, CDR1 SGHRS and CDR2 YFSETQ. The CDR3 has 17 residues. The CDR3 DNA sequence: TGCGCCAGCAGCTTGGGGACCTCCGGGACAGGGGCCTACGAGCAGTACTTC. Its translation is CASSLGTSGTGAYEQYF.

V is TRBV5-1 and J is TRBJ2-7; no reliable D call. The length of the CDR3 is 15 residues. CDR1 and CDR2 from the germline V gene are SGHRS and YFSETQ. V gave up 0 bases and J gave up 7 bases, with 17 bases separating them. The CDR3 coding sequence is TGCGCCAGCAGCTTGGAGGCAGGTCTTGTCCGAGAGCAGTACTTC. This gives the protein CASSLEAGLVREQYF.

CDR3 bases: TGTGCCAGCAGTTTATCCGGCGGGACTAGTTTCTACGAGCAGTACTTC. Translating it yields CASSLSGGTSFYEQYF. V usage is TRBV28 and J usage is TRBJ2-7; the match to TRBD2 covers 8 bases. This CDR3 has 16 residues. The germline V gene has CDR1 MDHEN and CDR2 SYDVKM. Losses at the gene ends were 1 base for V and 3 bases for J; bases not matched to a gene: 8.

In this sample, this clone turned up once. The V call is TRBV10-3, the J call TRBJ2-7, with D possibly TRBD1 on 6 matching bases. The CDR3 loop spans 12 amino acids. The germline CDR1 and CDR2 sequences are ENHRY and SYGVKD. Trimming took off 10 bases at V and 2 bases at J, with 12 bases between the two ends. CDR3 in amino acids: CASTDRTYEQYF. In DNA, the CDR3 is TGTGCCAGCACTGACAGGACCTACGAGCAGTACTTC.

The genes are TRBV27 and TRBJ2-7; maybe TRBD1 (6 bases). The germline V and J ends were trimmed by 5 bases and 2 bases, with 10 bases remaining between them. Germline CDR1 is MNHEY and CDR2 is SMNVEV (reference sequence). This CDR3 spans 13 amino acids. The CDR3 reads CASSQQGPYEQYF. The CDR3 DNA sequence: TGTGCCAGCAGTCAACAGGGCCCCTACGAGCAGTACTTC.

The V and J genes are TRBV5-1 and TRBJ2-7; 9 bases match TRBD1. Germline V gene lookup returns CDR1 SGHRS and CDR2 YFSETQ. V was pared by 4 bases and J by 4 bases, with 6 bases of the junction left unmatched. This CDR3 comprises 14 residues. CDR3 sequence reads: CASSPGQGLYEQYF. The CDR3 DNA reads TGCGCCAGCAGCCCGGGACAGGGCTTATACGAGCAGTACTTC.

This clone appeared many times. The rearrangement uses TRBV7-9 and TRBJ1-6, with D maybe TRBD1 (5 bases). The ends were cut back, 6 bases at V and 7 bases at J, with 13 bases in the middle. The length of the CDR3 is 14 residues. Germline V gene lookup returns CDR1 SEHNR and CDR2 FQNEAQ (reference sequence). In nucleotides, the CDR3 is TGTGCCAGCAGTTATAGCGGGGGAAATTCACCCCTCCACTTT. Its translation is CASSYSGGNSPLHF.